This T cell receptor beta chain was recorded in a study of Graves' ophthalmopathy and Graves' hyperthyroidism. V gave up 7 bases and J gave up 8 bases, with 18 bases separating them. The CDR3 totals 15 residues. The germline gives CDR1 LNHDA, CDR2 SQIVND (reference sequence). RNA served as the template for amplifying TCR beta CDR3 regions. The first-round RT-PCR employed HTBI primers together with the Qiagen OneStep RT-PCR kit. A multiplex PCR was then performed as the second round. TCRdb processed the multiplex PCR reads anew with MiXCR; each CDR3 protein has one entry. In the table there are approximately 700,000 distinct CDR3 sequences, approximately 40% of which are singletons. This clonotype was observed many times.

This sequence was found in an adult man with Graves' ophthalmopathy. This chain joins TRBV19 and TRBJ1-6; weak D call: TRBD1 (6 bases). The source material was peripheral blood. The CDR3 nucleotides are TGTGCCAGTACCGAAGGGGGGATGAGGTATTCACCCCTCCACTTT. The encoded protein is CASTEGGMRYSPLHF.